The clone carrying this TCR beta chain has a single count. No antigen is known for it. Germline V lookup: CDR1 SGHRS, CDR2 YFSETQ. The V end was cut by 4 bases, the J end by 0 bases, with 10 bases between. This CDR3 is built from 14 residues. The data were taken from a study of OX40 agonist ivuxolimab in advanced cancers. Study summary: The patients received ivuxolimab by intravenous route every 2 weeks at 0.01 to 10 mg/kg. Study-level findings and limits: The study did not work out the antigen specificity of the expanded peripheral T cells. Blood T cells, both CD4+ and CD8+, expanded clonally by week 6 at 0.1 to 3.0 mg/kg.

Clones were sequenced by immunoSEQ multiplex PCR, and TCRdb holds only the in-frame ones, with some missing. The sample holds about 58,000 clones, around 83% seen once. This TCR came from an adult with an advanced solid tumor such as melanoma, head and neck, liver or kidney cancer. Sample: CD4+ or CD8+ T cells sorted from blood, taken in a trial of the OX40 agonist ivuxolimab. The V call is TRBV5-1, the J call TRBJ1-1; no firm D call. CDR3 coding DNA: TGCGCCAGCAGCCCCCTTACGGTGAACACTGAAGCTTTCTTT. Translated: CASSPLTVNTEAFF.